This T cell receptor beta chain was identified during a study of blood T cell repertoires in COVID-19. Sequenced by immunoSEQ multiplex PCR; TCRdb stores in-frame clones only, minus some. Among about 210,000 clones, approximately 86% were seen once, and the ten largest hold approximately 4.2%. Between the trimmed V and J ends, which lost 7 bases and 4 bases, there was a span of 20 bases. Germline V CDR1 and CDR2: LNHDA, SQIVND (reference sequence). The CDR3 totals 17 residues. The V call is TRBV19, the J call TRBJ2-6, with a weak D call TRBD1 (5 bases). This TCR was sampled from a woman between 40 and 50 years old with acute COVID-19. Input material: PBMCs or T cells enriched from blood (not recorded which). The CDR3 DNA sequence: TGTGCCAGTATCCCGCGTCAGGGTCGTACAGGGGCCAACGTCCTGACTTTC. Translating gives CASIPRQGRTGANVLTF.